The TCR beta chain under discussion was sequenced for a study of read filtering for tumor transcriptome and immune sequencing. General observations from the study: Single-read clonotypes: 80% to 90% of IR-seq clonotypes (around 3.5% of reads), 74.6% of RNA-seq clonotypes (44.6% of reads).

Molecular barcoded adaptors covering alpha/delta and beta/gamma chains were used on roughly 400 ng RNA. MiXCR was run by TCRdb on the reads, yielding one entry per CDR3 protein. The sample records tens of thousands of distinct CDR3 sequences, approximately 22% being singletons. A remark on this clonotype: No antigen is known for it.

At the time of active disease, bone marrow was collected from every patient. This sequence was found in a donor at least 40 years old with multiple myeloma. The sample comprised a population of CD138-negative cells sorted from bone marrow.

The CDR3 DNA is TGTGCCAGCAGTTTATTTCCCGGACAGGGGGCCTCCTACGAGCAGTACTTC. This sequence encodes CASSLFPGQGASYEQYF. The chain employs TRBV27 and TRBJ2-7; TRBD1 agrees at 11 bases. CDR1 and CDR2 from the germline V gene are MNHEY and SMNVEV (reference sequence). The ends lost 1 base at V and 0 bases at J; junction bases unmatched: 5. This CDR3 spans 17 amino acids.